This entry describes one T cell receptor beta chain. This clonotype was detected ten times or more. Its antigen is unknown. No base-level quality is on record; no much larger clone is a single base apart. From a lookup of the germline V gene, CDR1 and CDR2 are MDHEN and SYDVKM. Including cysteine and phenylalanine, the CDR3 has 15 amino acids. The retained sequence is limited to the CDR3, 45 bases, with the frame set at the first base. Deletion took 7 bases off V and 2 bases off J, with a span of 14 bases between the germline ends. This record belongs to a study of spatial heterogeneity in lung cancer (dated by TCRdb to the late 2010s). At the level of the whole study: More beta-chain than alpha-chain transcripts were consistently detected, likely reflecting higher beta-chain transcript abundance. In tumor regions, TCR transcript counts showed a strong correlation with a T cell transcriptional module score from matched bulk RNA-seq. In the raw uncorrected reads, each unique combination of TCR and UMI appeared more than ten times on average. In non-small cell lung cancer, the study quantitatively compared TCR alpha and beta repertoires across several tumor regions, matched nontumor lung, and blood. TCR repertoire features were related to nonsynonymous mutation counts determined by whole-exome sequencing of tumor tissue. At surgery, hundreds of tumor regions, fewer than 85 matched nontumor lung samples and 56 PBMC samples were TCR-sequenced for both alpha and beta chains.

To prepare the library, 5' RACE was applied. Sequencing used a NextSeq 500. The TCR library protocol attached a unique molecular identifier to each TCR cDNA molecule to allow correction of PCR and sequencing errors. In the authors' own workflow: TCR identification, UMI-based error correction and CDR3 extraction were all carried out with Decombinator tools. TCRs above a frequency of 2 per 1,000, corresponding to the top 1% of the tumor frequency distribution, were defined as expanded. Expanded tumor TCRs were classed as regional if statistically deemed absent (corrected P<0.05) from at least one tumor region, otherwise ubiquitous. Renyi diversity was calculated using the R vegan package after each repertoire was subsampled 100 times to 5,000 TCRs. CDR3 similarity networks were constructed using string-kernel similarity of amino acid triplets, with links drawn between CDR3s whose pairwise similarity was above 0.82. Clones were called with MiXCR by TCRdb after fastp trimmed the public reads at Q25, and only in-frame beta chains were retained. Rows with a matching CDR3 protein are joined into one entry that keeps the most common DNA and genes. The V and J calls were not made by the authors but by TCRdb's processing. Counted in this sample were 2,500 to 4,000 distinct CDR3 sequences; roughly 8.3% of them appeared once. The top ten clonotypes cover over 35% of the sample.

In the paper's terms, the time point label means: sample taken at primary tumor resection. Donors were some 70 patients with early-stage, untreated non-small cell lung cancer from the lung TRACERx cohort. Without any cell sorting, TCR sequencing was performed on whole RNA extracted either from tumor and nontumor lung tissue or from cryopreserved PBMC samples. A patient was chosen for TCR sequencing only when enough RNA was available from at least two tumor regions. A lung pathologist reviewed the tumor and adjacent nontumor lung specimens before the specimens were selected. Overall study results and their limits: TCR-seq coverage of tumor T cells was estimated at only 5.5% to 8.5% for alpha chains and more than 11% for beta chains. Counts of ubiquitous and regional expanded TCRs correlated with counts of ubiquitous and regional nonsynonymous mutations, respectively. The tumor nonsynonymous mutation count correlated with the number of expanded alpha and beta TCRs within the tumor. Confirming at a functional level the hypothesis that regional TCRs recognize regional mutations was considered to require additional single-cell paired TCR alpha and beta sequencing.

This specimen was lung tumor tissue, taken at surgery. This receptor was obtained from a male donor with early-stage non-small cell lung cancer. The chain employs TRBV28 and TRBJ1-4; no D gene call is confident. This receptor has the CDR3 CASIFRGSTNEKLFF. The DNA sequence is given as TGTGCCAGCATCTTCCGAGGGAGCACTAATGAAAAACTGTTTTTT.